This TCR beta chain stems from a study of vaccination and CD4 T cells after COVID-19. Note on this clonotype: The antigen remains undetermined.

Looked up from germline, CDR1 is SGHTA and CDR2 is FQGNSA. The CDR3 loop spans 13 amino acids. Trimming removed 5 bases at V and 1 base at J, with 8 bases between. Treatment noted: approximately nine-day PBMC culture with coronavirus spike peptide pools or control peptides (ViraFEST assay). At the Johns Hopkins FTIC core, DNA taken from cultured CD4+ T cells was sequenced by way of the Oncomine TCR Beta short-read assay. MiXCR, applied by TCRdb to the PCR reads, yields one record per CDR3 protein. Of about 14,000 distinct CDR3 sequences in the sample, around half were seen once. General observations from the study: Researchers report that a median 86.3% of reactive clones in convalescent patients surfaced only post-vaccination.

The material sequenced was CD4+ T cells from blood, cultured in vitro, taken before SARS-CoV-2 vaccination. The sequence was obtained from a human donor who had recovered from COVID-19. This chain links TRBV7-2 with TRBJ1-1, with D hard to call. CDR3 loop: CASSPIPNTEAFF. CDR3 DNA sequence: TGTGCCAGCAGCCCCATCCCGAACACTGAAGCTTTCTTT. Filled out from reference TRBV7-2 and TRBJ1-1, the complete variable domain reads GAGVSQSPSNKVTEKGKDVELRCDPISGHTALYWYRQSLGQGLEFLIYFQGNSAPDKSGLPSDRFSAERTGGSVSTLTIQRTQQEDSAVYLCASSPIPNTEAFFGQGTRLTVV.